This T cell receptor (beta chain) was recorded in a study of shared clonotypes between healthy human individuals. CDR1 is SGHNT, CDR2 YYREEE, per germline (reference sequence). The CDR3 spans 16 residues. With V trimmed by 4 bases and J by 1 base, 6 bases remained unmatched. Original data processing: Filtering differed because ImmunoSEQ produced junction-only sequences that carried no quality scores. Some clones are missing from TCRdb's copy, which holds only in-frame ones; the method was immunoSEQ multiplex PCR. V and J calls and clone size are given by that table; D and trimming were obtained from the DNA. The table lists a few hundred thousand clones, about 80% of them singletons, with approximately 12% in the top ten. Points on this clone: Distinct nucleotide sequences in the sample also encode this CDR3.

The receptor comes from a woman aged 35 to 49 in good health. Some clones in this sample may be carry-over from other donors' samples. The genes are TRBV5-4 and TRBJ2-5, with 11 bases identical to TRBD2. Source material: PBMCs. CDR3 coding DNA: TGTGCCAGCAGCCCCCGACTAGCGGGATCCCAAGAGACCCAGTACTTC. Translated, it gives CASSPRLAGSQETQYF.